In its sample, the clone carrying this TCR beta chain was seen once. Its antigen remains unknown. The CDR3 covers 15 residues. Germline CDR1 is MNHNS and CDR2 is SASEGT. V shed 6 bases, J shed 5 bases, and the junction held 10 bases outside the gene matches. This entry comes from a study of shared clonotypes between healthy human individuals. Study-wide results and limits: Few donors restricted represented genetic and exposure-history diversity. Generally, naive subsets (rather than memory subsets) showed larger estimated richness.

The authors split each subset's genomic DNA evenly across several immunoSEQ plates. Some 27,000 T cell genomes, or approximately 190 ng DNA, went into the sorted-subset replicate PCRs. The method was immunoSEQ multiplex PCR; TCRdb's version includes in-frame clones alone and lacks a portion of them. Here the sample spans roughly 2 million clones, 85% to 95% being singletons. The source material was naive CD4+ T cells sorted from blood. Subset specified: CD45RA+ positively selected. The receptor was derived from a man between 18 and 35 years old in good health. This chain uses TRBV6-1 with TRBJ2-5, with 9 positions matching TRBD1. As DNA, the CDR3 is TGTGCCAGCAGGGGGCCCACAGGGGGCTGGGAGACCCAGTACTTC. Translated: CASRGPTGGWETQYF.